This TCR beta chain was sequenced during a study of T cells after yellow fever vaccination. Findings and limits, study-wide: Among all clonotypes, a small share was observed in both CD4 and CD8 compartments.

Each CDR3 protein gets one entry after TCRdb re-called the 5' RACE reads with MiXCR. Here the sample spans some 27,000 distinct CDR3 sequences, 6% to 8% being singletons. The table lists this clonotype with a few counts. This TCR derives from a man aged 25-40 years who received the YFV17D yellow fever vaccine. Sequencing used PBMCs, either bulk or a sorted T-cell subset (CD4+, CD8+, memory, or dextramer-sorted; not recorded which), obtained on the day of the yellow fever booster vaccination.

The CDR3 is CASSYTRSYEQYF. The CDR3 DNA follows: TGTGCCAGCAGTTACACAAGATCCTACGAGCAGTACTTC. The V call is TRBV6-5, the J call TRBJ2-7; D remains ambiguous. The CDR3 consists of 13 residues. The germline CDR1 and CDR2 sequences are MNHEY and SVGAGI. Trimming left V 2 bases short and J 1 base short, with 6 bases between.